The entry below gives a single T cell receptor (beta chain) sequence along with its context. Antigen: not known. TCRdb re-called the 5' RACE reads with MiXCR, one entry per CDR3 protein. Here the sample spans under 150,000 distinct CDR3 sequences, 9% to 15% being singletons. This sample was taken from a study of spatial heterogeneity in lung cancer. Overall study context: The donors, 70 or so patients with untreated early-stage non-small cell lung cancer, provided the samples. Where present, follow-up PBMC were sequenced a median of about 2 years after resection. Detected beta-chain sequences consistently exceeded alpha-chain sequences. Findings of the study overall: Blood showed ubiquitous tumor TCRs more often at resection than at routine follow-up.

The time point: blood at routine non-recurrence follow-up after resection. Whole RNA obtained from tumor, nontumor lung or frozen PBMC underwent sequencing without sorting. This CDR3 is built from 14 residues. Trimming took 3 bases from V and 3 from J, leaving 11 bases between them. This receptor was obtained from a male donor with early-stage non-small cell lung cancer. The sequences come from PBMCs, collected at follow-up. This sequence joins TRBV12-3 or TRBV12-4 and TRBJ2-5; D is undetermined. CDR3 sequence reads: CASSFRAGKETQYF. For the CDR3, the DNA is TGTGCCAGCAGTTTTCGGGCTGGAAAAGAGACCCAGTACTTC.